Listed here are 17 T cell receptor beta chains from one sample, sequenced in a study of blood T cell repertoires in COVID-19. Some clones are missing from TCRdb's copy, which holds only in-frame ones; the method was immunoSEQ multiplex PCR. The data contain about 400,000 clones, around 92% of them singletons. The sample comprised PBMCs or T cells enriched from blood (not recorded which). Receptors originate from a woman in her twenties or thirties who had recovered from COVID-19.

As regards this clone: Here the CDR3 omits its conserved ending phenylalanine or tryptophan, so a read error is the likely source. The DNA is omitted, as the CDR3 cannot be located on it reliably, and the CDR3 follows TCRdb's listing. This chain links TRBV19 with TRBJ1-1; the tabulated D call, TRBD1, remains unverified against the DNA. Germline V gives CDR1 LNHDA, CDR2 SQIVND (reference sequence). Including both end residues, the CDR3 is 14 amino acids long. Here the CDR3 reads CASTFSVDRKAISI.

In its sample, this clone was seen once. CDR3 nucleotide sequence: TGTGCCATCAGTGAGGACAGGGGCGTGACTGAAGCTTTCTTT. This sequence encodes CAISEDRGVTEAFF. J is TRBJ1-1 and V is TRBV10-3, with TRBD1 identical over 8 bases. With V trimmed by 2 bases and J by 5 bases, 4 bases remained unmatched. The CDR3 contains 14 residues. Germline V gives CDR1 ENHRY, CDR2 SYGVKD.

V gene TRBV5-1 combines with J gene TRBJ1-1; perhaps TRBD1 as D (6 bases). Trimming stripped 4 bases from V and 1 base from J, with 11 bases between. The CDR3 consists of 14 residues. Per the germline V gene, CDR1 is SGHRS and CDR2 is YFSETQ. Here the CDR3 reads CASSAGTRNTEAFF. The CDR3 nucleotides read TGCGCCAGCAGCGCCGGGACACGGAACACTGAAGCTTTCTTT. Full variable domain (outside the CDR3, taken from reference TRBV5-1 and TRBJ1-1): KAGVTQTPRYLIKTRGQQVTLSCSPISGHRSVSWYQQTPGQGLQFLFEYFSETQRNKGNFPGRFSGRQFSNSRSEMNVSTLELGDSALYLCASSAGTRNTEAFFGQGTRLTVV.

The rearrangement joins TRBV7-9 to TRBJ1-5, with TRBD1 matching 7 bases. V lost 1 base to trimming and J lost 0 bases; unmatched junction nucleotides: 6. The CDR3 runs 17 residues. The germline V gene encodes CDR1 SEHNR and CDR2 FQNEAQ (reference sequence). The CDR3 coding sequence is TGTGCCAGCAGCTTAGGTCCCAACAGGGGTAGCAATCAGCCCCAGCATTTT. Protein: CASSLGPNRGSNQPQHF.

V usage is TRBV2 and J usage is TRBJ2-5; possibly TRBD2 for D (6 bases). Trimming shortened V by 4 bases and J by 5 bases, and 11 bases separated the two germline ends. The CDR3 is made up of 13 amino acids. CDR1 and CDR2 (germline): SNHLY, FYNNEI. The CDR3, as DNA: TGTGCCAGCAGTGGCCCACGGGGGGAGACCCAGTACTTC. The encoded protein is CASSGPRGETQYF.

The chain couples TRBV15 to TRBJ1-2, with D tentatively TRBD1 (5 bases). Germline V lookup: CDR1 LNHNV, CDR2 YYDKDF (reference sequence). The CDR3 sequence is 16 residues long. V lost 0 bases, J lost 4 bases, and 15 bases lay in between. The CDR3 nucleotides are TGTGCCACCAGCAGAGATCGCCCAGGGTCCTCCTATGGCTACACCTTC. It encodes CATSRDRPGSSYGYTF.

CDR3: CASSLPPTLQGASNSPLHF. In DNA, the CDR3 is TGTGCCAGCAGTTTACCCCCAACTCTACAGGGGGCGAGTAATTCACCCCTCCACTTT. The chain uses TRBV28 and TRBJ1-6; 9 nucleotides line up with TRBD1. The CDR3 extends over 19 amino acids. With V trimmed by 2 bases and J by 6 bases, 14 bases remained unmatched. Looked up from germline, CDR1 is MDHEN and CDR2 is SYDVKM.

The chain joins TRBV28 to TRBJ2-1; 8 bases fit TRBD2. This CDR3 is 14 amino acids long. V gave up 7 bases and J gave up 4 bases; unmatched junction bases: 6. The V gene's germline CDR1 is MDHEN and CDR2 SYDVKM. The CDR3 sequence is CASTRAGVYNEQFF. The CDR3 bases are TGTGCCAGCACCCGAGCGGGAGTGTACAATGAGCAGTTCTTC.

This chain links TRBV5-1 with TRBJ1-4, with a possible D match to TRBD1 (6 bases). Deletions cut 2 bases from V and 7 bases from J, with 18 bases between. CDR3 size: 16 residues. Per germline, CDR1 SGHRS and CDR2 YFSETQ. CDR3 in DNA: TGCGCCAGCAGCTTAGTTGTGGGGGCGCAGGTTGAAAAACTGTTTTTT. Translation: CASSLVVGAQVEKLFF.

The chain joins TRBV5-1 to TRBJ2-1; 7 nucleotides match TRBD1. Germline CDR1 is SGHRS and CDR2 is YFSETQ. V shed 4 bases and J 2 bases; nucleotides not matched to a gene: 15. The CDR3 is 18 residues long. The CDR3 loop is CASSVGGAAPRAYNEQFF. As DNA, the CDR3 is TGCGCCAGCAGCGTAGGGGGCGCGGCCCCCAGAGCCTACAATGAGCAGTTCTTC.

The V and J genes are TRBV11-2 and TRBJ2-7, with a possible D match to TRBD2 (6 bases). Germline CDR1 and CDR2: SGHAT and FQNNGV. The V end lost 5 bases, the J end lost 3 bases, and 17 bases lay between the germline ends. CDR3 size: 15 residues. The CDR3 loop is CASSPPAGRLYEQYF. In nucleotides, the CDR3 is TGTGCCAGCAGCCCCCCTGCGGGGAGACTCTACGAGCAGTACTTC. Full variable domain (rest looked up from reference TRBV11-2 and TRBJ2-7): EAGVAQSPRYKIIEKRQSVAFWCNPISGHATLYWYQQILGQGPKLLIQFQNNGVVDDSQLPKDRFSAERLKGVDSTLKIQPAKLEDSAVYLCASSPPAGRLYEQYFGPGTRLTVT.

The rearrangement links TRBV27 to TRBJ2-7; no definite D call. V was shortened by 0 bases and J by 3 bases, with 6 bases between the two germline ends. Germline V gene data show CDR1 as MNHEY and CDR2 as SMNVEV (reference sequence). The CDR3 extends over 13 amino acids. CDR3 nucleotides: TGTGCCAGCAGTTTATCGTTCAGCTACGAGCAGTACTTC. The encoded protein is CASSLSFSYEQYF.

The chain employs TRBV4-2 and TRBJ2-6; 7 nucleotides match TRBD1. This CDR3 has 17 residues. J gave up 0 bases and V 4 bases, and 6 bases lay outside the gene matches. Germline-derived CDR1 and CDR2 are LGHNA and YNFKEQ. The DNA for the CDR3 is TGTGCCAGCAGCCGGGGACAGATCAGCTCTGGGGCCAACGTCCTGACTTTC. It yields the protein CASSRGQISSGANVLTF.

The table lists this clone with a few counts. The chain links TRBV7-9 to TRBJ2-7, with a tentative D call TRBD2 (6 bases). The CDR3 length is 17 residues. The V gene lost 5 bases and the J gene lost 0 bases, with 20 bases spanning the gap. The germline V gene has CDR1 SEHNR and CDR2 FQNEAQ (reference sequence). The CDR3 region has the DNA TGTGCCAGCAGCGCCTTTCCCGGGGACTTGAGCTCCTACGAGCAGTACTTC. Amino acid sequence: CASSAFPGDLSSYEQYF. The full variable domain, in which reference TRBV7-9 and TRBJ2-7 provide the parts outside the CDR3, is DTGVSQNPRHKITKRGQNVTFRCDPISEHNRLYWYRQTLGQGPEFLTYFQNEAQLEKSRLLSDRFSAERPKGSFSTLEIQRTEQGDSAMYLCASSAFPGDLSSYEQYFGPGTRLTVT.

CDR3 in DNA: TGCGCCAGCAGTGATACCGGGACAGGCAATCAGCCCCAGCATTTT. Translating it yields CASSDTGTGNQPQHF. The chain recombines TRBV10-1 with TRBJ1-5; 7 bases line up with TRBD1. The CDR3 extends over 15 amino acids. Germline CDR1 is WNHNN and CDR2 is SYGVQD (reference sequence). With V trimmed by 3 bases and J by 2 bases, 4 bases remained unmatched.

The table lists this clone with a few counts. The chain recombines TRBV15 with TRBJ2-3; D is unclear. Germline assignment: CDR1 LNHNV and CDR2 YYDKDF (reference sequence). The CDR3 extends over 13 amino acids. V lost 3 bases, J lost 4 bases, and 8 bases lay in between. Here the CDR3 DNA reads TGTGCCACCAGCAGTCCCCTATCAGATACGCAGTATTTT. Translated: CATSSPLSDTQYF.

This sequence joins TRBV9 and TRBJ2-2; 14 bases align to TRBD2. The CDR3 is 16 amino acids. The germline CDR1 and CDR2 sequences are SGDLS and YYNGEE. J gave up 4 bases and V 3 bases, and 2 bases lay outside the gene matches. The CDR3 spells CASSGGLAGVTGELFF. The CDR3, as DNA: TGTGCCAGCAGCGGGGGACTAGCGGGAGTCACCGGGGAGCTGTTTTTT.